This TCR beta chain was documented in a study of blood T cell repertoires in COVID-19. Study-level background: T cells, B-cell-depleted T cells, or PBMCs provided the cDNA or gDNA that served as material.

The table came from immunoSEQ multiplex PCR; TCRdb's copy has only in-frame clones and leaves some out. In the table there are roughly 170,000 clones, 79% of which are singletons. Trimming cost V 0 bases and J 3 bases; bases outside gene matches: 6. This CDR3 contains 15 residues. Looked up from germline, CDR1 is GTSNPN and CDR2 is SVGIG (reference sequence). The specimen was peripheral blood. The V call is TRBV30, the J call TRBJ2-3, with TRBD2 matching 7 bases. The clonotype was recovered from a woman aged 55-70 years with COVID-19, enrolled during active disease. CDR3 loop: CAWSVGGSRTDTQYF. Written as DNA, the CDR3 is TGTGCCTGGAGTGTGGGCGGGAGCCGGACAGATACGCAGTATTTT.